A single sample gave rise to the 7 T cell receptor beta chains below, sequenced in a study of CD8 T cells in ankylosing spondylitis. No antigen is known for these receptors. TCRdb fed the 5' RACE reads into MiXCR, producing one record per CDR3 protein. The repertoire holds about 440,000 distinct CDR3 sequences, roughly 15% seen once, with 1% in the top ten. Study observations and caveats: Among TCR beta sequences, a motif of eight highly homologous variants appeared characteristic of ankylosing spondylitis blood.

Sequenced material: blood, either unsorted or a sorted T cell fraction (not recorded which). The source is a male donor with ankylosing spondylitis.

CDR3 sequence: CASSEAGKLFF. For the CDR3, the DNA is TGTGCCAGCAGTGAAGCGGGGAAACTGTTTTTT. The rearrangement joins TRBV6-1 to TRBJ1-4; D is ambiguous. Trimming stripped 0 bases from V and 11 bases from J, with 4 bases between. Per germline, CDR1 MNHNS and CDR2 SASEGT. This CDR3 has 11 amino acids.

In its sample, this clonotype was seen a few times. This chain uses TRBV12-3 or TRBV12-4 with TRBJ1-4; TRBD1 aligns across 9 bases. The CDR3 is 15 residues long. Trimming at V came to 6 bases and at J to 4 bases, leaving 6 bases not matched to a gene. The chain's CDR3 is CASRKGTGRNEKLFF. The CDR3 nucleotides read TGTGCCAGCAGAAAAGGGACAGGGCGTAATGAAAAACTGTTTTTT.

The chain has TRBV7-9 and TRBJ2-1, with a tentative D call TRBD2 (5 bases). Per germline, CDR1 SEHNR and CDR2 FQNEAQ (reference sequence). V lost 5 bases, J lost 1 base, and 9 bases lay in between. The CDR3 has 14 amino acids. The CDR3 is CASSQRISYNEQFF. CDR3 in DNA: TGTGCCAGCAGCCAGCGGATTTCCTACAATGAGCAGTTCTTC.

The chain employs TRBV5-1 and TRBJ1-1; D not certain. V was clipped by 0 bases and J by 1 base, with 7 bases between them. Germline CDR1 is SGHRS and CDR2 is YFSETQ. CDR3 length: 14 residues. The CDR3 loop is CASSLGTSNTEAFF. CDR3 nucleotides: TGCGCCAGCAGCTTGGGAACATCGAACACTGAAGCTTTCTTT.

A few counts support this clonotype. The rearrangement joins TRBV5-1 to TRBJ2-5; the match to TRBD1 covers 9 bases. Germline V gene sequence: CDR1 SGHRS, CDR2 YFSETQ. Trimming took 2 bases from V and 4 from J; bases not matched to a gene: 6. The CDR3 covers 15 residues. CDR3 nucleotide sequence: TGCGCCAGCAGCTTTCTAACAGGGGGCCGAGAGACCCAGTACTTC. This codes for CASSFLTGGRETQYF.

This clonotype was observed a few times. The chain employs TRBV24-1 and TRBJ2-1; maybe TRBD1 (6 bases). Germline CDR1 is KGHDR and CDR2 is SFDVKD. V lost 9 bases and J 7 bases, leaving 18 bases between the germline ends. The CDR3 extends over 14 amino acids. The CDR3 nucleotides are TGTGCCACCCTCCCCCATCGGACAGAAAATGAGCAGTTCTTC. It is translated as CATLPHRTENEQFF.

This clonotype turned up a few times. This chain connects TRBV28 to TRBJ2-5, with D perhaps TRBD2 (7 bases). This CDR3 is built from 15 residues. V was shortened by 7 bases and J by 3 bases, with 18 bases between the two germline ends. Per the germline V gene, CDR1 is MDHEN and CDR2 is SYDVKM. The DNA of the CDR3 is TGTGCCAGCACTTGGGGGCTGGGAGGGAAAGAGACCCAGTACTTC. It specifies CASTWGLGGKETQYF. Together with reference TRBV28 and TRBJ2-5, the CDR3 gives the full variable domain: DVKVTQSSRYLVKRTGEKVFLECVQDMDHENMFWYRQDPGLGLRLIYFSYDVKMKEKGDIPEGYSVSREKKERFSLILESASTNQTSMYLCASTWGLGGKETQYFGPGTRLLVL.